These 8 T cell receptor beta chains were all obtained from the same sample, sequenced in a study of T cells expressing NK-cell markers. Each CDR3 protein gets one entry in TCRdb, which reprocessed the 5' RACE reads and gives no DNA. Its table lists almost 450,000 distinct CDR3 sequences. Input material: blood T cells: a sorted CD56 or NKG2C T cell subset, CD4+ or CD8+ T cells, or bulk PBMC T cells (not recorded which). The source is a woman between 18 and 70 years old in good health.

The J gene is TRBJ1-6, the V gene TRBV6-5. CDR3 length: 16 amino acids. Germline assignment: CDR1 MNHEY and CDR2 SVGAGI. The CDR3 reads CASSYSVSMDNSPLHF.

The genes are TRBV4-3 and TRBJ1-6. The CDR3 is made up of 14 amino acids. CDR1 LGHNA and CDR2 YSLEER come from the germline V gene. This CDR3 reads CASSQDVEVSPLHF.

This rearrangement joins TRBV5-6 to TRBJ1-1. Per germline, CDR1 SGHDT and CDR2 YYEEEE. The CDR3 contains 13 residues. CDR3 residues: CASSFVANTEAFF. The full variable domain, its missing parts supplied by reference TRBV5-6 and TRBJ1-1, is DAGVTQSPTHLIKTRGQQVTLRCSPKSGHDTVSWYQQALGQGPQFIFQYYEEEERQRGNFPDRFSGHQFPNYSSELNVNALLLGDSALYLCASSFVANTEAFFGQGTRLTVV.

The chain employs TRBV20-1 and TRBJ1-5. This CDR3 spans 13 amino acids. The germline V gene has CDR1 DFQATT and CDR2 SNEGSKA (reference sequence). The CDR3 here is CSAISTSNQPQHF.

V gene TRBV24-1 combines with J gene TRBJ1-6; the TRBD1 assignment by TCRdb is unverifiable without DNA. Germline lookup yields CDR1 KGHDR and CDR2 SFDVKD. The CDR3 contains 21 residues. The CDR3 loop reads CATSDLSPPGQGGSYNSPLHF.

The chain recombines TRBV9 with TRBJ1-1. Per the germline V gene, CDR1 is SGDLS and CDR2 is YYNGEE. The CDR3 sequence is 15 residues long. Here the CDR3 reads CASSKNWGMNTEAFF.

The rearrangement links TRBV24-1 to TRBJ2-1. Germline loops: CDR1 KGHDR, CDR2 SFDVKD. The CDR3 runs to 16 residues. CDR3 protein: CATSDWPGDAYNEQFF.

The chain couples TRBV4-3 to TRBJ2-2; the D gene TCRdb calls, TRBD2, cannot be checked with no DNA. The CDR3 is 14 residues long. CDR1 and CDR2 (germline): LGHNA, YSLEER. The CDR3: CASSQGSGPGELFF.